The text below deals with one T cell receptor beta chain. Its specificity is not known. This specimen comes from a study of blood T cells in healthy people across ages. Overall study findings and caveats: Unknown CMV status may confound age-related changes in expanded clones.

A second PCR of 7 to 11 cycles used a sample-barcoded 5' primer and a J-beta primer mix. Each sample yielded at least 2.5 million CDR3-containing paired-end reads. Each CDR3 protein gets one entry after TCRdb re-called the 5' RACE reads with MiXCR. The sample contains around 670,000 distinct CDR3 sequences, about 28% of which appear only once. The germline V gene encodes CDR1 ENHRY and CDR2 SYGVKD. V shed 11 bases, J shed 2 bases, and the junction held 19 bases outside the gene matches. The CDR3 runs 19 residues. The sequence was obtained from a woman aged 80 or over in good health. The chain recombines TRBV10-3 with TRBJ1-5, with 12 bases fitting TRBD1. Material for sequencing was blood. The CDR3, as DNA: TGTGCCGCCATCTCACCTTGGGACAGGGGGCGCGTGGGCAATCAGCCCCAGCATTTT. Translation gives CAAISPWDRGRVGNQPQHF.